The source of this TCR beta chain is a study of blood T cell repertoires in COVID-19. Authors' processing steps: Nucleated cell counts were estimated from reference gene primer amplification. Method: immunoSEQ multiplex PCR; TCRdb's copy keeps in-frame clones and lacks some. V and J calls and clone size come straight from that table; D and trimming were deduced from the DNA. Of roughly 70,000 clones in the sample, roughly three quarters were seen once. This clone was detected a few times. The V and J ends lost 7 bases and 2 bases respectively, with 8 bases between them. This CDR3 has 13 amino acids. Germline V gives CDR1 LNHDA, CDR2 SQIVND (reference sequence).

The TCR sequence derives from a woman aged 55-70 years with acute or convalescent COVID-19. The chain has TRBV19 and TRBJ2-2, with D tentatively TRBD1 (5 bases). The sequenced sample consisted of peripheral blood. CDR3 residues: CASNQGNTGELFF. CDR3 in DNA: TGTGCCAGTAATCAGGGCAACACCGGGGAGCTGTTTTTT.